This T cell receptor beta chain was obtained from a study of cytomegalovirus exposure and HLA in healthy donors. Comments on this clone: Its antigen is still unknown.

The study, taken as a whole, reports: V- and J-gene trimming in TCR beta was tied to a missense DCLRE1C variant by an analysis performed later. The study reported that TCR beta sequences accurately predicted HLA-A and HLA-B alleles in most subjects. The study put some 160 TCR beta chains on its list as cytomegalovirus-associated. In a later analysis, HLA-associated TCR beta chains were more clonally expanded than equally common others.

Germline V lookup: CDR1 SGHAT, CDR2 FQNNGV. J gave up 1 base and V 3 bases, and 3 bases lay outside the gene matches. CDR3 length: 16 amino acids. Vbeta (60) and Jbeta (13) primers were used in the PCR. Sequencing used immunoSEQ multiplex PCR; TCRdb keeps in-frame clones, though not all of them. Of 85,000 to 130,000 clones listed, around 10% are singletons. This receptor was identified in a man aged 35 to 55 in good health and CMV-seropositive. The sequencing input was PBMCs. The genes are TRBV11-2 and TRBJ2-5, with 12 bases that match TRBD2. CDR3 in amino acids: CASSFGLAGFQETQYF. The CDR3 coding sequence is TGTGCCAGCAGCTTCGGACTAGCGGGATTCCAAGAGACCCAGTACTTC.